The 32 T cell receptor beta chains in this list originate from one sample, sequenced in a study of T cells after yellow fever vaccination. Using its own MiXCR run on the 5' RACE reads, TCRdb lists one record per CDR3 protein. The sample has about 50,000 distinct CDR3 sequences; approximately 7% are singletons. The material was CD8+ T cells sorted from PBMCs, obtained roughly 14 days after the first yellow fever vaccination. Receptors were obtained from a man between 18 and 35 years old who received the YFV17D yellow fever vaccine.

Many counts were recorded for this clonotype. The chain recombines TRBV7-9 with TRBJ1-6; D ambiguous. The CDR3 contains 12 residues. Germline CDR1 reads SEHNR; CDR2 reads FQNEAQ (reference sequence). Trimming took off 8 bases at V and 8 bases at J, with 10 bases between the two ends. As DNA, the CDR3 is TGTGCCAGCGCCGATCGTGATTCACCCCTCCACTTT. Its protein is CASADRDSPLHF. The full variable domain, rest sourced from reference TRBV7-9 and TRBJ1-6, is DTGVSQNPRHKITKRGQNVTFRCDPISEHNRLYWYRQTLGQGPEFLTYFQNEAQLEKSRLLSDRFSAERPKGSFSTLEIQRTEQGDSAMYLCASADRDSPLHFGNGTRLTVT.

On this clonotype itself: With a much larger clone just one base away, this may be a read error. V gene TRBV7-6 combines with J gene TRBJ2-3; tentatively, D is TRBD2 (5 bases). CDR1 is SGHVS, CDR2 FNYEAQ, per germline. CDR3 length equals 18 residues. CDR3 loop: CASTLARRGAESTDTQYF. The DNA of the CDR3 is TGTGCCAGCACCTTAGCTCGTCGGGGAGCGGAGAGCACAGATACGCAGTATTTT.

This clonotype came up many times. The rearrangement uses TRBV14 and TRBJ2-6; 11 nucleotides line up with TRBD1. The CDR3 sequence is 16 residues long. Per the germline V gene, CDR1 is SGHDN and CDR2 is FVKESK. V was pared by 8 bases and J by 1 base, with 4 bases of the junction left unmatched. CDR3 loop: CASLGTGGSGANVLTF. The CDR3 nucleotides are TGTGCCAGCCTCGGGACAGGGGGTTCTGGGGCCAACGTCCTGACTTTC.

At least ten counts were recorded for this clonotype. J is TRBJ1-3 and V is TRBV6-2 or TRBV6-3; weak D call: TRBD1 (6 bases). V dropped 5 bases and J dropped 0 bases, with 14 bases sitting between them. The germline V gene encodes CDR1 MNHEY and CDR2 SVGEGT. The CDR3 length is 16 residues. Here the CDR3 DNA reads TGTGCCAGCAGTCCAAGACAGGATCCCTCTGGAAACACCATATATTTT. This translates into CASSPRQDPSGNTIYF.

This clonotype was picked up a small number of times. The chain links TRBV11-1 to TRBJ2-2; the match to TRBD2 covers 15 bases. The CDR3 covers 20 residues. Losses at the gene ends were 5 bases for V and 1 base for J; bases not matched to a gene: 11. CDR1 is SGHAT, CDR2 FQDESV, per germline (reference sequence). CDR3 in amino acids: CASSLTTGLAGGLNTGELFF. The CDR3 coding sequence is TGTGCCAGCAGCCTAACTACGGGACTAGCGGGGGGCTTGAACACCGGGGAGCTGTTTTTT.

The sample holds many counts of this clonotype. V usage is TRBV12-3 or TRBV12-4 and J usage is TRBJ2-2; 8 bases line up with TRBD1. The CDR3 runs to 15 residues. The trim removed 6 bases at V and 4 bases at J, leaving 7 bases unmatched. CDR3 sequence: CASSSWQGATGELFF. The CDR3 DNA reads as TGTGCCAGCAGCTCTTGGCAGGGGGCCACCGGGGAGCTGTTTTTT.

In regard to this clonotype: A far larger clone lies a single base away; this is likely a read error. The CDR3 DNA is TGTGCCAGGGGCCTTGAGGACAGGCCCTCCTACGAGCAGTACTTC. Protein: CARGLEDRPSYEQYF. The chain couples TRBV7-2 to TRBJ2-7; 7 bases align to TRBD1. The germline V gene encodes CDR1 SGHTA and CDR2 FQGNSA. CDR3 length: 15 residues. The trim removed 9 bases at V and 0 bases at J, leaving 11 bases unmatched.

This clonotype was picked up many times. CDR3 loop: CASSLGAGGPYEQYF. CDR3 nucleotides: TGTGCCAGCAGCTTAGGAGCGGGGGGTCCCTACGAGCAGTACTTC. The chain couples TRBV7-9 to TRBJ2-7; 9 positions match TRBD2. The CDR3 is 15 amino acids. CDR1 is SEHNR, CDR2 FQNEAQ, per germline (reference sequence). With 1 base clipped from V and 2 bases from J, the junction kept 3 bases outside the gene matches.

The sample holds many counts of this clonotype. This chain uses TRBV7-6 with TRBJ1-2; tentatively, D is TRBD1 (5 bases). V was shortened by 2 bases and J by 4 bases, with 14 bases between the two germline ends. CDR3 size: 15 residues. The germline V gene encodes CDR1 SGHVS and CDR2 FNYEAQ. The CDR3 DNA reads TGTGCCAGCAGCTTAAGGGGCCTTCCCTCCTATGGCTACACCTTC. This translates into CASSLRGLPSYGYTF.

This clonotype was recorded many times. This chain joins TRBV7-9 and TRBJ1-6; D may be TRBD1 (5 bases). V lost 0 bases and J lost 10, with 10 bases in between. The CDR3 is 14 amino acids. Per the germline V gene, CDR1 is SEHNR and CDR2 is FQNEAQ (reference sequence). The CDR3 DNA reads TGTGCCAGCAGCTTAGCAGTACAGGAGTCACCCCTCCACTTT. It codes for CASSLAVQESPLHF.

This clonotype has at least ten counts. This chain uses TRBV12-3 or TRBV12-4 with TRBJ2-3; TRBD2 matches 8 bases. The CDR3 loop spans 14 amino acids. The junction had 4 bases not matched to a gene; V was cut back by 5 bases and J by 3 bases. The CDR3 nucleotides are TGTGCCAGCAGTCACGGACTAGCAACAGATACGCAGTATTTT. It encodes CASSHGLATDTQYF.

Comment on this clonotype: A clone one base away is much larger, so this may be a read error. This chain uses TRBV5-6 with TRBJ2-7; D gene unclear. Germline CDR1 SGHDT, CDR2 YYEEEE. The CDR3 is 15 residues long. Trimming cost V 1 base and J 9 bases, with 20 bases left between them. The CDR3 sequence is CASSLFLQTLRVQYF. For the CDR3, the DNA is TGTGCCAGCAGCTTGTTCCTGCAGACTCTACGCGTGCAGTACTTC.

Only a few counts were recorded for this clonotype. The chain links TRBV10-3 to TRBJ2-2, with a tentative D call TRBD2 (5 bases). This CDR3 region has 14 residues. Germline lookup yields CDR1 ENHRY and CDR2 SYGVKD. V was clipped by 6 bases and J by 4 bases, with 12 bases between them. The CDR3 DNA follows: TGTGCCATCAGAGTCAGTGAGGGCACCGGGGAGCTGTTTTTT. Protein: CAIRVSEGTGELFF.

This clonotype has only a few counts. The V call is TRBV5-1, the J call TRBJ2-3; D may correspond to TRBD1 or TRBD2 (5 bases each). Germline CDR1 reads SGHRS; CDR2 reads YFSETQ. V was shortened by 0 bases and J by 5 bases, with 13 bases between the two germline ends. The CDR3 contains 15 residues. The CDR3 loop is CASSLAGRERDTQYF. The CDR3, as DNA: TGCGCCAGCAGCTTGGCCGGCAGGGAGAGAGATACGCAGTATTTT.

This clonotype was seen ten or more times. The V gene is TRBV7-9, the J gene TRBJ1-1; D may be TRBD1 (5 bases). The germline gives CDR1 SEHNR, CDR2 FQNEAQ (reference sequence). V was cut by 4 bases and J by 3 bases, with 9 bases left in between. The CDR3 contains 13 residues. The CDR3 is CASSSGPDTEAFF. The CDR3, as DNA: TGTGCCAGCAGCTCGGGGCCGGACACTGAAGCTTTCTTT.

The sample holds many counts of this clonotype. V and J are TRBV10-1 and TRBJ2-3, with D tentatively TRBD1 or TRBD2 (5 bases each). Deletions cut 3 bases from V and 6 bases from J, with 13 bases between. The CDR3 has 14 residues. CDR1 WNHNN and CDR2 SYGVQD come from the germline V gene (reference sequence). CDR3 residues: CASSDHEWGDTQYF. The CDR3 DNA is TGCGCCAGCAGTGACCACGAGTGGGGGGATACGCAGTATTTT.

The J gene is TRBJ2-6, the V gene TRBV5-1; D unresolved. Trimming removed 2 bases at V and 4 bases at J, with 10 bases between. The CDR3 has 15 amino acids. The germline V gene encodes CDR1 SGHRS and CDR2 YFSETQ. The CDR3 sequence is CASSFFTSGANVLTF. CDR3 nucleotides: TGCGCCAGCAGCTTTTTTACTTCGGGGGCCAACGTCCTGACTTTC.

This clonotype was observed many times. The chain employs TRBV28 and TRBJ2-2, with D perhaps TRBD1 or TRBD2 (6 bases each). Per the germline V gene, CDR1 is MDHEN and CDR2 is SYDVKM. The germline V and J ends were trimmed by 3 bases and 4 bases, with 18 bases remaining between them. CDR3 size: 17 residues. The CDR3 sequence: CASSFGWRGDLTGELFF. Here the CDR3 DNA reads TGTGCCAGCAGTTTTGGGTGGAGGGGGGACCTCACCGGGGAGCTGTTTTTT. Looking up the rest from reference TRBV28 and TRBJ2-2 gives the full variable domain: DVKVTQSSRYLVKRTGEKVFLECVQDMDHENMFWYRQDPGLGLRLIYFSYDVKMKEKGDIPEGYSVSREKKERFSLILESASTNQTSMYLCASSFGWRGDLTGELFFGEGSRLTVL.

This clonotype has a count of ten or more. The rearrangement uses TRBV12-3 or TRBV12-4 and TRBJ1-5; no reliable D call. V was trimmed by 1 base and J by 5 bases, leaving 6 bases between them. The CDR3 extends over 13 amino acids. The CDR3 loop reads CASSLGPHQPQHF. CDR3 in DNA: TGTGCCAGCAGTTTAGGGCCCCATCAGCCCCAGCATTTT.

This clonotype came up many times. The chain has TRBV24-1 and TRBJ2-3; D is perhaps TRBD2 (7 bases). V lost 5 bases to trimming and J lost 2 bases, with 19 bases between them. This CDR3 comprises 17 residues. Germline lookup yields CDR1 KGHDR and CDR2 SFDVKD. CDR3: CATSAVRRGPSTDTQYF. CDR3 DNA: TGTGCCACCAGTGCCGTGCGGCGGGGGCCATCCACAGATACGCAGTATTTT.

This clonotype was counted ten times or more. The genes are TRBV4-1 and TRBJ1-1; D may be TRBD1 (6 bases). The V and J ends lost 1 base and 0 bases respectively, with 12 bases between them. Per germline, CDR1 MGHRA and CDR2 YSYEKL. This CDR3 comprises 16 residues. CDR3 sequence reads: CASSQVLQGMNTEAFF. The CDR3 coding sequence is TGCGCCAGCAGCCAAGTTCTACAGGGAATGAACACTGAAGCTTTCTTT.

With respect to this clonotype: This may stem from a read error, because a much larger clone lies one nucleotide away. This chain uses TRBV6-1 with TRBJ2-5; TRBD1 matches at 8 bases. V shed 8 bases, J shed 5 bases, and the junction held 7 bases outside the gene matches. The germline gives CDR1 MNHNS, CDR2 SASEGT. The CDR3 totals 13 residues. The CDR3 DNA is TGTGCCAGCGGCCACGACAGGGGCGAGACCCAGTACTTC. Protein sequence: CASGHDRGETQYF.

This clonotype was seen at least ten times. This chain uses TRBV4-3 with TRBJ1-1; D not resolved. CDR3 length: 16 amino acids. The germline CDR1 and CDR2 sequences are LGHNA and YSLEER. The V and J ends lost 1 base and 3 bases respectively, with 15 bases between them. The DNA of the CDR3 is TGCGCCAGCAGCCAAGGAGAAGGGATTCTTTACACTGAAGCTTTCTTT. As protein: CASSQGEGILYTEAFF.

At least ten counts were recorded for this clonotype. The chain links TRBV5-1 to TRBJ2-1, with D hard to call. Trimming stripped 1 base from V and 5 bases from J, with 10 bases between. The CDR3 is 14 residues long. Germline V lookup: CDR1 SGHRS, CDR2 YFSETQ. The CDR3 is CASSLWIDNNEQFF. The CDR3 nucleotides are TGCGCCAGCAGCTTGTGGATCGACAACAATGAGCAGTTCTTC.

This clonotype has at least ten counts. The gene calls are TRBV7-9 and TRBJ2-7; D call uncertain. There are 14 residues in the CDR3. V was trimmed by 4 bases and J by 3 bases, leaving 13 bases between them. Germline CDR1 SEHNR, CDR2 FQNEAQ (reference sequence). This chain's CDR3 is CASSSPLRGYEQYF. CDR3 coding DNA: TGTGCCAGCAGCTCACCGCTGCGCGGCTACGAGCAGTACTTC.

This clonotype appeared many times. The chain is built from TRBV12-3 or TRBV12-4 and TRBJ2-1; D is uncertain. This CDR3 contains 12 residues. The V gene lost 2 bases and the J gene lost 7 bases, with 6 bases spanning the gap. CDR3 region: CASSLRVNEQFF. The CDR3 region has the DNA TGTGCCAGCAGTTTAAGGGTGAATGAGCAGTTCTTC.

There are many counts of this clonotype. The chain couples TRBV5-6 to TRBJ2-7; D is unresolved. V shed 0 bases and J shed 1 base, with 5 bases lying between them. The CDR3 runs 13 residues. Germline lookup yields CDR1 SGHDT and CDR2 YYEEEE. Here the CDR3 DNA reads TGTGCCAGCAGCTTGGGTCGGTCCTACGAGCAGTACTTC. Encoded protein: CASSLGRSYEQYF.

In its sample, this clonotype was seen many times. The chain uses TRBV29-1 and TRBJ2-1; no reliable D call. Per germline, CDR1 SQVTM and CDR2 ANQGSEA. V was shortened by 7 bases and J by 5 bases, with 18 bases between the two germline ends. The CDR3 has 14 residues. DNA of the CDR3: TGCAGCGCCCCTCATTCTGACTCTAACAATGAGCAGTTCTTC. The encoded protein is CSAPHSDSNNEQFF.

This clonotype was recorded many times. The chain couples TRBV5-6 to TRBJ2-5; TRBD1 might be the D (5 bases). With 0 bases removed from V and 4 bases from J, the gap between germline ends came to 10 bases. This CDR3 is 14 amino acids long. Germline V gives CDR1 SGHDT, CDR2 YYEEEE. For the CDR3, the DNA is TGTGCCAGCAGCTTGGGGGGCGTCGGAGAGACCCAGTACTTC. It codes for CASSLGGVGETQYF.

A few counts support this clonotype. The CDR3 protein is CASSISGARNSPLHF. CDR3 DNA sequence: TGTGCCAGTAGTATATCGGGGGCTAGAAATTCACCCCTCCACTTT. V is TRBV19 and J is TRBJ1-6; D perhaps matches TRBD1 (6 bases). Germline CDR1 LNHDA, CDR2 SQIVND (reference sequence). Trimming shortened V by 2 bases and J by 7 bases, and 12 bases separated the two germline ends. CDR3 length equals 15 residues.

This clonotype occurred many times. The rearrangement joins TRBV28 to TRBJ2-1, with 9 bases lining up with TRBD1. Losses at the gene ends were 6 bases for V and 8 bases for J; bases not matched to a gene: 8. Germline CDR1 is MDHEN and CDR2 is SYDVKM. The CDR3 is made up of 14 amino acids. In nucleotides, the CDR3 is TGTGCCAGCAGGGGATTACAGGGGGCGGATGAGCAGTTCTTC. It yields the protein CASRGLQGADEQFF. The variable domain in full, completed from reference TRBV28 and TRBJ2-1, reads DVKVTQSSRYLVKRTGEKVFLECVQDMDHENMFWYRQDPGLGLRLIYFSYDVKMKEKGDIPEGYSVSREKKERFSLILESASTNQTSMYLCASRGLQGADEQFFGPGTRLTVL.

This clonotype was detected many times. The chain has TRBV6-2 or TRBV6-3 and TRBJ1-5; D remains unclear. This CDR3 region has 16 residues. V dropped 2 bases and J dropped 2 bases, with 13 bases sitting between them. Germline V lookup: CDR1 MNHEY, CDR2 SVGEGT. The CDR3 DNA follows: TGTGCCAGCAGTTACGGGGTCGCGTGGGGCAATCAGCCCCAGCATTTT. Amino acid sequence: CASSYGVAWGNQPQHF.